This TCR beta chain was sequenced during a study of radiotherapy plus CTLA-4 blockade in lung cancer. Study-wide background: Objective responses were recorded in roughly 17% of patients, with disease control recorded in about 30%.

Overall study findings and caveats: Among blood TCR repertoires after radiotherapy plus ipilimumab, tumor-derived clones expanded.

Measured with immunoSEQ multiplex PCR; TCRdb has only the in-frame clones, and not every one. This sample yields approximately 40,000 clones, of which 70% to 80% are seen a single time; approximately 2.4% belongs to the top ten. Trimming removed 5 bases from V and 4 bases from J; junction bases left unmatched: 10. The germline gives CDR1 SNHLY, CDR2 FYNNEI. The CDR3 is 15 residues long. Ipilimumab CTLA-4 blockade and focal radiation were given to patients with chemo-refractory metastatic non-small-cell lung cancer. Notes on this clone: Antigen: not known.

The J gene is TRBJ2-7, the V gene TRBV2; 8 nucleotides agree with TRBD1. The specimen comprised peripheral blood, sampled from a patient treated with radiotherapy plus ipilimumab. The sequence was obtained from a human donor with non-small cell lung cancer whose response to radiotherapy plus ipilimumab could not be evaluated. DNA for the CDR3: TGTGCCAGCAGTCTACGGACAGGGTCAGGATACGAGCAGTACTTC. Translated, it gives CASSLRTGSGYEQYF.